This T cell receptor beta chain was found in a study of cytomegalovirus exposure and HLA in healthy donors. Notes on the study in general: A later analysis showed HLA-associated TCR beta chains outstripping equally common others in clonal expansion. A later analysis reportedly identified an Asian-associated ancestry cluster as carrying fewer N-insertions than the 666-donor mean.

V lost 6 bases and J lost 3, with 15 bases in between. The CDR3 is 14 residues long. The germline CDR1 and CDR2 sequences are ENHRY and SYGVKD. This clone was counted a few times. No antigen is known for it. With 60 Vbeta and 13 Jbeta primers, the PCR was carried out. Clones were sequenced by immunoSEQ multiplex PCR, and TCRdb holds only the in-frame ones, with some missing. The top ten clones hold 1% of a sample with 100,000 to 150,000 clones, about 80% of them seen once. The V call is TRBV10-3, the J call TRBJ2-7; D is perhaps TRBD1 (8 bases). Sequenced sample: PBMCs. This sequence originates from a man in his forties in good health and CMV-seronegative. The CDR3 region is CAISVTGEGYEQYF. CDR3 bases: TGTGCCATCAGCGTGACAGGGGAGGGCTACGAGCAGTACTTC.